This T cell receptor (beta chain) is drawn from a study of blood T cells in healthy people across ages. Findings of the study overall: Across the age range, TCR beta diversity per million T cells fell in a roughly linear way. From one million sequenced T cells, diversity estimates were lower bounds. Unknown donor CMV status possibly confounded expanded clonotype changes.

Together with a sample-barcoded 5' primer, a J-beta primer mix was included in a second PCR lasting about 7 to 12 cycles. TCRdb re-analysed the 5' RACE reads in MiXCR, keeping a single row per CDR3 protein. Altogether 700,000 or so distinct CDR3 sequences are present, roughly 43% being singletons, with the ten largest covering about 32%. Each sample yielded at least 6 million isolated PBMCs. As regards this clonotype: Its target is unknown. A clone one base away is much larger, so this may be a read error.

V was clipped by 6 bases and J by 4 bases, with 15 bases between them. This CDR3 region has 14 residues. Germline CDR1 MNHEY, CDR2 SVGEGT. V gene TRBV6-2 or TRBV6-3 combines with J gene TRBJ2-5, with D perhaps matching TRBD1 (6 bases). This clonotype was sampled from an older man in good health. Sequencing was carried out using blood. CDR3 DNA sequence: TGTGCCAGCAGCACCGACAGGAGCCGAGAGACCCAGTACTTC. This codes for CASSTDRSRETQYF.